The next 5 T cell receptor beta chains were all read from a single sample in a study of shared clonotypes between healthy human individuals. Produced via immunoSEQ multiplex PCR; TCRdb's table is partial and in-frame only. The sample includes about 2.4 million clones, approximately 93% of them seen just once. Sequenced: naive CD4+ T cells from PBMCs. Sample subset: CD45RA+ positively selected. All receptors derive from a man aged 18-30 years in good health. Some clones in this sample may be carry-over from other donors' samples.

The V and J genes are TRBV7-6 and TRBJ2-1; 10 positions match TRBD2. The V gene end was trimmed by 4 bases and the J gene end by 3 bases; junction bases not matched to a gene: 6. Germline V gene lookup returns CDR1 SGHVS and CDR2 FNYEAQ. The CDR3 has 16 residues. CDR3 region: CASSSWTSGYYNEQFF. The CDR3 nucleotides read TGTGCCAGCAGCTCGTGGACTAGCGGATACTACAATGAGCAGTTCTTC. The full variable domain, its missing parts supplied by reference TRBV7-6 and TRBJ2-1, is GAGVSQSPRYKVTKRGQDVALRCDPISGHVSLYWYRQALGQGPEFLTYFNYEAQQDKSGLPNDRFSAERPEGSISTLTIQRTEQRDSAMYRCASSSWTSGYYNEQFFGPGTRLTVL.

The chain recombines TRBV28 with TRBJ2-7; D is perhaps TRBD2 (7 bases). The CDR3 extends over 15 amino acids. Germline V gene sequence: CDR1 MDHEN, CDR2 SYDVKM. Trimming left V 7 bases short and J 2 bases short, with 18 bases between. As DNA, the CDR3 is TGTGCCAGCAAAAAGGGGGGGGCGGAGACCTACGAGCAGTACTTC. Protein product: CASKKGGAETYEQYF.

This chain uses TRBV4-1 with TRBJ2-1, with TRBD2 identical over 10 bases. V lost 1 base to trimming and J lost 2 bases; unmatched junction nucleotides: 11. The CDR3 covers 19 residues. CDR1 is MGHRA, CDR2 YSYEKL, per germline. DNA of the CDR3: TGCGCCAGCAGCCAAGTCGCACGGACTAGCGGAGATCCCTACAATGAGCAGTTCTTC. Residues: CASSQVARTSGDPYNEQFF.

CDR3: CASSPSVASVGNEQFF. CDR3 coding DNA: TGTGCCAGCTCACCATCGGTGGCTAGCGTGGGAAATGAGCAGTTCTTC. The chain recombines TRBV18 with TRBJ2-1, with D possibly matching TRBD2 (6 bases). Trimming took off 2 bases at V and 7 bases at J, with 18 bases between the two ends. In germline, CDR1 is KGHSH, CDR2 LQKENI. This CDR3 has 16 residues.

The rearrangement joins TRBV5-6 to TRBJ1-1; TRBD1 aligns across 7 bases. The germline gives CDR1 SGHDT, CDR2 YYEEEE. The CDR3 covers 12 residues. V trimming: 8 bases; J trimming: 5 bases; junction bases outside the gene matches: 6. CDR3 coding DNA: TGTGCCAGTCTACACAGGGGAACTGAAGCTTTCTTT. Translation gives CASLHRGTEAFF.